The 15 T cell receptor beta chains below all came from one sample that was sequenced in a study of blood T cell repertoires in COVID-19. Clones were sequenced by immunoSEQ multiplex PCR, and TCRdb holds only the in-frame ones, with some missing. The sample lists 270,000 or so clones; roughly 86% were seen once. The sample comprised peripheral blood. The receptors shown here come from a man aged 35 to 55 with active or convalescent COVID-19.

This chain joins TRBV4-2 and TRBJ2-2; 9 bases match TRBD1. The CDR3 length is 17 residues. V shed 2 bases and J 1 base; nucleotides not matched to a gene: 5. CDR1 LGHNA and CDR2 YNFKEQ come from the germline V gene. CDR3 protein: CASSQYVGQGNTGELFF. CDR3 DNA: TGTGCCAGCAGCCAATATGTGGGACAGGGGAACACCGGGGAGCTGTTTTTT.

The chain uses TRBV3-1 (or the pseudogene TRBV3-2) and TRBJ1-6, with D perhaps TRBD1 (5 bases). V was cut by 0 bases and J by 8 bases, with 11 bases left in between. The CDR3 extends over 15 amino acids. CDR1 and CDR2 (germline): LGHDT, YNNKEL (reference sequence). CDR3 sequence: CASSQDQGAYSPLHF. The CDR3 DNA reads TGTGCCAGCAGCCAAGATCAAGGGGCCTATTCACCCCTCCACTTT.

The chain employs TRBV18 and TRBJ2-1; 7 bases agree with TRBD1. The CDR3 has 15 residues. V dropped 1 base and J dropped 8; count of bases not matched to a gene: 8. Per germline, CDR1 KGHSH and CDR2 LQKENI. The CDR3 protein is CASSPRPGQSDEQFF. The CDR3 DNA reads as TGTGCCAGCTCACCACGACCGGGACAGAGCGATGAGCAGTTCTTC.

The chain couples TRBV5-7 to TRBJ1-4; no firm D call. TRBV5-7 falls under the ORF class, with uncertain function. This CDR3 comprises 11 residues. V was cut by 0 bases and J by 15 bases, with 9 bases left in between. In DNA, the CDR3 is TGTGCCAGCAGCTTGGCAGTGCTCTTGTTTTTT. Translating gives CASSLAVLLFF.

In its sample, this clone was seen a few times. J is TRBJ1-2 and V is TRBV3-1 (or the pseudogene TRBV3-2); TRBD1 matches at 11 bases. Germline assignment: CDR1 LGHDT and CDR2 YNNKEL (reference sequence). The CDR3 totals 16 residues. Germline trimming cut 1 base from V and 4 bases from J; bases unmatched to any gene: 5. CDR3 sequence reads: CASSQATGTGGYGYTF. The CDR3 region has the DNA TGTGCCAGCAGCCAAGCCACCGGGACAGGGGGCTATGGCTACACCTTC.

The V and J genes are TRBV25-1 and TRBJ1-1; 7 nucleotides match TRBD1. With 1 base clipped from V and 6 bases from J, the junction kept 5 bases outside the gene matches. CDR1 is MGHDK and CDR2 is SYGVNS in the germline V gene. The CDR3 has 14 residues. CDR3 DNA: TGTGCCAGCAGTGAATCGACAGGGAGAGCTGAAGCTTTCTTT. Translated: CASSESTGRAEAFF.

The table lists this clone with a few counts. Other DNA sequences in the same sample also yield this CDR3. The V and J genes are TRBV27 and TRBJ1-5, with D uncertain. Germline values: CDR1 MNHEY, CDR2 SMNVEV (reference sequence). The germline V and J ends were trimmed by 0 bases and 4 bases, with 4 bases remaining between them. The CDR3 spans 13 residues. Written as DNA, the CDR3 is TGTGCCAGCAGTTTATCTCGTAATCAGCCCCAGCATTTT. Amino acids: CASSLSRNQPQHF.

This clone was counted a few times. V is TRBV10-3 and J is TRBJ1-4; TRBD1 might be the D (6 bases). Trimming cost V 0 bases and J 8 bases, with 16 bases left between them. This CDR3 has 16 amino acids. CDR1 and CDR2 from the germline V gene are ENHRY and SYGVKD. CDR3 loop: CAISESKYREWEKLFF. DNA for the CDR3: TGTGCCATCAGTGAGTCGAAGTACAGGGAATGGGAAAAACTGTTTTTT.

The J gene is TRBJ2-2, the V gene TRBV30; 12 nucleotides align to TRBD2. This CDR3 spans 14 amino acids. Germline V lookup: CDR1 GTSNPN, CDR2 SVGIG (reference sequence). The ends lost 2 bases at V and 5 bases at J; junction bases unmatched: 0. This chain's CDR3 is CAWSTSGGTGELFF. CDR3 coding DNA: TGTGCCTGGAGTACTAGCGGGGGGACCGGGGAGCTGTTTTTT.

The chain has TRBV5-6 and TRBJ2-3; a weak D match, TRBD2 (5 bases). Germline V CDR1 and CDR2: SGHDT, YYEEEE. V was pared by 3 bases and J by 6 bases, with 14 bases between. This CDR3 is 14 amino acids long. CDR3 region: CASSSRGSLDTQYF. CDR3 nucleotide sequence: TGTGCCAGCAGCTCGAGAGGGTCCCTGGATACGCAGTATTTT.

V gene TRBV10-3 combines with J gene TRBJ2-1, with TRBD2 identical over 9 bases. This CDR3 contains 16 residues. Germline V CDR1 and CDR2: ENHRY, SYGVKD. V gave up 3 bases and J gave up 7 bases; unmatched junction bases: 10. The CDR3 sequence: CAISESRREGQNEQFF. CDR3 DNA: TGTGCCATCAGTGAATCTAGGCGGGAGGGCCAAAATGAGCAGTTCTTC.

This rearrangement joins TRBV24-1 to TRBJ2-4, with 8 bases lining up with TRBD2. Losses at the gene ends were 2 bases for V and 1 base for J; bases not matched to a gene: 6. The CDR3 spans 17 residues. The germline V gene encodes CDR1 KGHDR and CDR2 SFDVKD. DNA for the CDR3: TGTGCCACCAGTGATTCCCATAGCGGGAACGCCAAAAACATTCAGTACTTC. Translating it yields CATSDSHSGNAKNIQYF.

A remark on this clone: Other nucleotide sequences in the sample specify the same CDR3. This rearrangement joins TRBV19 to TRBJ1-3; D possibly corresponds to TRBD1 (6 bases). With 3 bases removed from V and 4 bases from J, the gap between germline ends came to 10 bases. CDR3 size: 14 residues. CDR1 is LNHDA and CDR2 is SQIVND in the germline V gene (reference sequence). CDR3 nucleotide sequence: TGTGCCAGTAGTATGGGAACAGGGGGAAACACCATATATTTT. Its translation is CASSMGTGGNTIYF.

The rearrangement joins TRBV27 to TRBJ2-5; the D is unclear. Germline CDR1 MNHEY, CDR2 SMNVEV (reference sequence). This CDR3 is built from 15 residues. Trimming took off 5 bases at V and 4 bases at J, with 17 bases between the two ends. CDR3 in amino acids: CASSPYVGLSETQYF. DNA for the CDR3: TGTGCCAGCAGTCCCTACGTCGGTTTGTCAGAGACCCAGTACTTC.

This chain links TRBV15 with TRBJ1-2; 7 bases agree with TRBD1. Germline assignment: CDR1 LNHNV and CDR2 YYDKDF (reference sequence). CDR3 length: 16 residues. V dropped 1 base and J dropped 6; count of bases not matched to a gene: 11. The CDR3 nucleotides read TGTGCCACCAGCAGAGGAGGTCAGGGGGTCATTGATGGCTACACCTTC. It translates to CATSRGGQGVIDGYTF.